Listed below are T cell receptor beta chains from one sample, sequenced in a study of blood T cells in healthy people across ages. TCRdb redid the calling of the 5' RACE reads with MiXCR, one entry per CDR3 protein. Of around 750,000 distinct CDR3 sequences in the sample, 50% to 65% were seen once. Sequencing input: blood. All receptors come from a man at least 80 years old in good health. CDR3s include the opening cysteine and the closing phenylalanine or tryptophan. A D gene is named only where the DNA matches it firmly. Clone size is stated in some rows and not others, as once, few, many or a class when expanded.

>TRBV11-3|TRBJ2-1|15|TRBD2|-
CASSRTSGIGNEQFF
TGTGCCAGCAGTCGAACTAGCGGGATAGGGAATGAGCAGTTCTTC
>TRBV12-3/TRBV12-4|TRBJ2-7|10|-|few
CASMGYEQYF
TGTGCCAGCATGGGTTACGAGCAGTACTTC
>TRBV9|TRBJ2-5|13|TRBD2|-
CASSAGTTGTQYF
TGTGCCAGCAGCGCCGGGACTACGGGGACCCAGTACTTC
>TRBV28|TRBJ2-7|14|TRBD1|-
CASTQGTETTKQYF
TGTGCCAGCACCCAGGGGACAGAGACTACGAAGCAGTACTTC
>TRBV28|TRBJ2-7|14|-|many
CASIGGALSYEQYF
TGTGCCAGCATTGGCGGAGCGCTCTCCTACGAGCAGTACTTC
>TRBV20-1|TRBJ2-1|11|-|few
CSARDRDEQFF
TGCAGTGCTAGAGATCGCGATGAGCAGTTCTTC
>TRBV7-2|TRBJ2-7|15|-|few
CASSVHRDSPYEQYF
TGTGCCAGCAGCGTACATCGGGACTCGCCGTACGAGCAGTACTTC
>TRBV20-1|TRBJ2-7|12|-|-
CSPRRPSYEQYF
TGCAGTCCCAGACGCCCCTCGTACGAGCAGTACTTC
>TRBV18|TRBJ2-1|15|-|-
CASSPPEGRLNEQFF
TGTGCCAGCTCACCACCGGAGGGACGCCTAAATGAGCAGTTCTTC
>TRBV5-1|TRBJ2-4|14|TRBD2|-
CASSLERGTTIQYF
TGCGCCAGCAGCTTGGAACGGGGGACTACCATTCAGTACTTC
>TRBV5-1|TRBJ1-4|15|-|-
CASSLGAAANEKLFF
TGCGCCAGCAGCTTGGGTGCAGCAGCTAATGAAAAACTGTTTTTT
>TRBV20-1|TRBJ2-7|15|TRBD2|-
CSARREAGSSYEQYF
TGCAGTGCTAGACGGGAAGCGGGGAGCTCCTACGAGCAGTACTTC
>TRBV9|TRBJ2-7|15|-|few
CASSGGAGEINEQYF
TGTGCCAGCAGCGGGGGGGCAGGGGAAATCAACGAGCAGTACTTC
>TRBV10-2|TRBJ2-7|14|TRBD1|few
CASSERTGGSEQYF
TGCGCCAGCAGTGAGAGGACAGGGGGGAGCGAGCAGTACTTC
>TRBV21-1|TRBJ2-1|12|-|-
CASRTFYNEQFF
TGTGCCAGCAGGACTTTTTACAATGAGCAGTTCTTC
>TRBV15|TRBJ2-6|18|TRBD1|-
CATSGEQGAVSGANVLTF
TGTGCCACCAGCGGTGAACAGGGGGCAGTATCCGGGGCCAACGTCCTGACTTTC
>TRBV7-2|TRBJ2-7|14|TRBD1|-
CASSQGAISYEQYF
TGTGCCAGCAGCCAGGGGGCGATTTCCTACGAGCAGTACTTC
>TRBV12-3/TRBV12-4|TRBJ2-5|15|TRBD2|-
CASRATSGGAQTQYF
TGTGCCAGCAGGGCCACTAGCGGGGGGGCTCAGACCCAGTACTTC
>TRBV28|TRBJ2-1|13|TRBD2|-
CASSSGGRGEQFF
TGTGCCAGCAGTTCGGGAGGACGAGGTGAGCAGTTCTTC
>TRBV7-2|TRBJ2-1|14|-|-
CASSLFFDPNEQFF
TGTGCCAGCAGCTTATTTTTCGACCCCAATGAGCAGTTCTTC
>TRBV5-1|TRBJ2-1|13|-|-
CASSLWPGNEQFF
TGCGCCAGCAGCTTGTGGCCAGGAAATGAGCAGTTCTTC
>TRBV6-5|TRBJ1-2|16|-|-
CASSYNIGPWGYGYTF
TGTGCCAGCAGTTACAATATAGGACCTTGGGGCTATGGCTACACCTTC
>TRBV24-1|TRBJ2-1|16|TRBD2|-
CATSDYSGSRNNEQFF
TGTGCCACCAGTGATTATAGCGGGAGTCGAAACAATGAGCAGTTCTTC
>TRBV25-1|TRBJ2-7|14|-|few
CASSVWDTLYEQYF
TGTGCCAGCAGTGTATGGGACACCCTCTACGAGCAGTACTTC
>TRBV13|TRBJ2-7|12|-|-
CACSLEGYEQYF
TGTGCCTGCAGCTTAGAAGGCTACGAGCAGTACTTC
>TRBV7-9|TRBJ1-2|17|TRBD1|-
CASSLDGTAAANYDYTF
TGTGCCAGCAGCTTAGACGGGACAGCGGCTGCTAACTATGACTACACCTTC
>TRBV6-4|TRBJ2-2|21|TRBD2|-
CASSHAMGAEGLAGNPGELFF
TGTGCCAGCAGTCATGCAATGGGGGCTGAAGGACTAGCGGGCAACCCCGGGGAGCTGTTTTTT
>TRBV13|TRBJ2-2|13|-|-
CASSLHHAGELFF
TGTGCCAGCAGCCTACATCACGCCGGGGAGCTGTTTTTT
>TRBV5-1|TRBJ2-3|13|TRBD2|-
CASSEAGADTQYF
TGCGCCAGCAGCGAAGCGGGGGCAGATACGCAGTATTTT
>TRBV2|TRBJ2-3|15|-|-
CASSDPGFVAALGYF
TGTGCCAGCAGTGATCCAGGTTTTGTCGCGGCACTGGGGTATTTT